Shown below are 23 T cell receptor beta chains from a single sample sequenced in a study of OX40 agonist ivuxolimab in advanced cancers. The repertoire was sequenced with immunoSEQ multiplex PCR; TCRdb's copy has only in-frame clones and lacks some. Here the sample spans about 98,000 clones, roughly nine tenths being singletons. Source: CD4+ or CD8+ T cells sorted from blood, taken in a trial of the OX40 agonist ivuxolimab. Every receptor here comes from an adult with an advanced solid tumor such as melanoma, head and neck, liver or kidney cancer.

The chain carries TRBV2 and TRBJ2-3; TRBD1 agrees at 9 bases. Trimming removed 6 bases from V and 5 bases from J; junction bases left unmatched: 6. Germline CDR1 SNHLY, CDR2 FYNNEI. The length of the CDR3 is 14 residues. The CDR3 nucleotides read TGTGCCAGCAGGGACAGGGGTGGGGGAGATACGCAGTATTTT. Encoded protein: CASRDRGGGDTQYF.

The genes are TRBV23-1 and TRBJ2-3, with 7 bases that match TRBD2. TRBV23-1 is annotated as an ORF whose role is uncertain. The trim removed 4 bases at V and 1 base at J, leaving 11 bases unmatched. This CDR3 has 17 amino acids. DNA for the CDR3: TGCGCCAGCAGTCGGTACGGGAGGAAGCCCGGCACAGATACGCAGTATTTT. Amino acids: CASSRYGRKPGTDTQYF.

J is TRBJ1-1 and V is TRBV30, with TRBD1 as a possible D gene (6 bases). Per the germline V gene, CDR1 is GTSNPN and CDR2 is SVGIG (reference sequence). Trimming pared 5 bases from V and 1 base from J, leaving 14 bases between. This CDR3 has 14 residues. The CDR3 reads CAWETQGTNTEAFF. CDR3 nucleotides: TGTGCCTGGGAAACTCAGGGGACGAACACTGAAGCTTTCTTT. The full variable domain, with the rest looked up from reference TRBV30 and TRBJ1-1, is SQTIHQWPATLVQPVGSPLSLECTVEGTSNPNLYWYRQAAGRGLQLLFYSVGIGQISSEVPQNLSASRPQDRQFILSSKKLLLSDSGFYLCAWETQGTNTEAFFGQGTRLTVV.

V gene TRBV21-1 combines with J gene TRBJ1-6; the D call TRBD1 from the table was never checked on the DNA. TRBV21-1 is described as a pseudogene. This CDR3 comprises 23 residues. CDR3 in amino acids: CASSSQSFGTGGPPSSYNSPLHF. The DNA of the CDR3 is TGTGCCAGCAGCTCCCAAAGTTTCGGGACAGGGGGCCCTCCGAGCTCCTATAATTCACCCCTCCACTTT.

The chain employs TRBV5-6 and TRBJ2-2, with 7 positions matching TRBD2. Germline V CDR1 and CDR2: SGHDT, YYEEEE. V lost 1 base, J lost 3 bases, and 6 bases stayed unmatched. The CDR3 loop spans 16 amino acids. The CDR3 bases are TGTGCCAGCAGCTTGCTTGCGGGAGAGTACACCGGGGAGCTGTTTTTT. Translation gives CASSLLAGEYTGELFF.

This rearrangement joins TRBV13 to TRBJ1-1; D is perhaps TRBD1 (5 bases). Germline values: CDR1 PRHDT, CDR2 FYEKMQ (reference sequence). The CDR3 totals 15 residues. V was trimmed by 4 bases and J by 1 base, leaving 13 bases between them. CDR3 amino acids: CASSSPMGGNTEAFF. CDR3 nucleotide sequence: TGTGCCAGCAGCTCTCCCATGGGGGGGAACACTGAAGCTTTCTTT.

This chain links TRBV29-1 with TRBJ1-6; D unclear. Germline CDR1 reads SQVTM; CDR2 reads ANQGSEA. V shed 5 bases and J shed 5 bases, with 7 bases lying between them. The CDR3 spans 12 residues. The CDR3 bases are TGCAGCGTTCAGGAGAATAATTCACCCCTCCACTTT. This codes for CSVQENNSPLHF.

This clone occurred once. The CDR3 DNA is TGTGCCAGCAGCTTGGGCGGGAGGGCCCTAGAGACCCAGTACTTC. It encodes CASSLGGRALETQYF. V is TRBV5-4 and J is TRBJ2-5; 9 positions agree with TRBD2. The CDR3 consists of 15 residues. CDR1 SGHNT and CDR2 YYREEE come from the germline V gene (reference sequence). The V gene end was trimmed by 0 bases and the J gene end by 4 bases; junction bases not matched to a gene: 4.

This clone has only one observation. This sequence joins TRBV19 and TRBJ2-2; 7 bases agree with TRBD2. Trimming cost V 2 bases and J 6 bases; bases outside gene matches: 9. Germline loops: CDR1 LNHDA, CDR2 SQIVND (reference sequence). The CDR3 extends over 16 amino acids. The CDR3 nucleotides read TGTGCCAGTAGTATACAAGCGGGAAATGTGGCCGGGGAGCTGTTTTTT. It specifies CASSIQAGNVAGELFF.

This CDR3 is CASSVDGGRGTDTQYF. The DNA for the CDR3 is TGTGCCAGCAGCGTAGACGGCGGGAGAGGTACAGATACGCAGTATTTT. The chain carries TRBV9 and TRBJ2-3; 7 bases are shared with TRBD2. Unmatched junction bases numbered 7, after V lost 0 bases and J lost 3 bases. The CDR3 is 16 residues long. Germline assignment: CDR1 SGDLS and CDR2 YYNGEE.

J is TRBJ2-6 and V is TRBV2, with TRBD1 identical over 10 bases. Germline V gives CDR1 SNHLY, CDR2 FYNNEI. The V segment lost 5 bases and the J segment 2 bases; nucleotides outside the gene matches: 9. CDR3 length equals 18 residues. CDR3 sequence reads: CASSLLGQGGAGANVLTF. The CDR3 DNA reads as TGTGCCAGCAGTTTACTTGGACAGGGGGGCGCTGGGGCCAACGTCCTGACTTTC.

This sequence joins TRBV5-4 and TRBJ2-5; TRBD1 is a possible D gene (6 bases). CDR1 and CDR2 from the germline V gene are SGHNT and YYREEE (reference sequence). The V end lost 0 bases, the J end lost 5 bases, and 11 bases lay between the germline ends. This CDR3 is built from 14 residues. The CDR3 DNA is TGTGCCAGCAGCTTGGACGGACAGTGGGAGACCCAGTACTTC. Its protein is CASSLDGQWETQYF.

V and J are TRBV19 and TRBJ2-5, with TRBD2 matching over 9 bases. J lost 6 bases, V lost 10 bases, and 9 bases had no gene match. Per the germline V gene, CDR1 is LNHDA and CDR2 is SQIVND (reference sequence). CDR3 length equals 13 residues. CDR3 nucleotide sequence: TGTGCCACTGCGGGGGGGGCAGGAAAGACCCAGTACTTC. This translates into CATAGGAGKTQYF.

This chain connects TRBV5-1 to TRBJ1-2; 8 bases are a match to TRBD1. The CDR3 is 13 residues long. Trimming cost V 7 bases and J 8 bases; bases outside gene matches: 10. Germline CDR1 is SGHRS and CDR2 is YFSETQ. Here the CDR3 reads CASGSDRVEGYTF. CDR3 sequence (DNA): TGCGCCAGCGGATCGGACAGGGTAGAAGGCTACACCTTC.

With respect to this clone: At one boundary the junction diverges from the germline segment, which might be a read error. This chain links TRBV5-4 with TRBJ1-2; 7 positions agree with TRBD1. From germline, CDR1 is SGHNT and CDR2 YYREEE (reference sequence). The CDR3 consists of 12 residues. The CDR3 loop reads CASSLVTVGTVF. CDR3 sequence (DNA): TGTGCCAGCAGCTTGGTAACGGTAGGGACAGTCTTC. The full variable domain, in which reference TRBV5-4 and TRBJ1-2 provide the parts outside the CDR3, is ETGVTQSPTHLIKTRGQQVTLRCSSQSGHNTVSWYQQALGQGPQFIFQYYREEENGRGNFPPRFSGLQFPNYSSELNVNALELDDSALYLCASSLVTVGTVFGSGTRLTVV.

The chain has TRBV30 and TRBJ1-4, with a possible D match to TRBD1 (6 bases). Germline-derived CDR1 and CDR2 are GTSNPN and SVGIG (reference sequence). This CDR3 comprises 13 residues. Trimming cost V 3 bases and J 5 bases, with 10 bases left between them. The DNA for the CDR3 is TGTGCCTGGAGCGGAGGGGGGAATGAAAAACTGTTTTTT. It specifies CAWSGGGNEKLFF.

The sample holds a few counts of this clone. The chain employs TRBV30 and TRBJ1-2; no reliable D call. CDR3 size: 12 residues. The germline V gene encodes CDR1 GTSNPN and CDR2 SVGIG (reference sequence). With 0 bases removed from V and 4 bases from J, the gap between germline ends came to 6 bases. CDR3 sequence (DNA): TGTGCCTGGAGTGTCGGTCTCTATGGCTACACCTTC. Protein product: CAWSVGLYGYTF.

The chain couples TRBV18 to TRBJ2-7; D gene uncertain. V was clipped by 1 base and J by 3 bases, with 7 bases between them. The CDR3 has 13 amino acids. Germline lookup yields CDR1 KGHSH and CDR2 LQKENI. The CDR3 region has the DNA TGTGCCAGCTCACCACTCGGCAACTACGAGCAGTACGTC. Translated, it gives CASSPLGNYEQYV.

The chain couples TRBV28 to TRBJ2-7; TRBD2 aligns across 7 bases. CDR3 size: 15 residues. Germline V gives CDR1 MDHEN, CDR2 SYDVKM. With V trimmed by 5 bases and J by 0 bases, 7 bases remained unmatched. CDR3 loop: CASSAGGRRSYEQYV. Written as DNA, the CDR3 is TGTGCCAGCAGTGCCGGGGGGAGACGCTCCTACGAGCAGTACGTC.

This clone was seen a handful of times. The V and J genes are TRBV28 and TRBJ1-1; D uncertain. Trimming took off 3 bases at V and 2 bases at J, with 7 bases between the two ends. There are 13 residues in the CDR3. Per germline, CDR1 MDHEN and CDR2 SYDVKM. CDR3 sequence: CASSFPLNTEAFF. Here the CDR3 DNA reads TGTGCCAGCAGTTTCCCCCTCAACACTGAAGCTTTCTTT.

The rearrangement links TRBV9 to TRBJ2-6; D ambiguous. Germline CDR1 SGDLS, CDR2 YYNGEE. With 0 bases removed from V and 4 bases from J, the gap between germline ends came to 5 bases. CDR3 size: 14 residues. The CDR3 nucleotides read TGTGCCAGCAGCGTAGAGTGGGGGGCCAACGTCCTGACTTTC. It codes for CASSVEWGANVLTF.

This chain joins TRBV28 and TRBJ2-1, with unresolved D. Germline CDR1 is MDHEN and CDR2 is SYDVKM. V lost 11 bases, J lost 2 bases, and 10 bases lay in between. This CDR3 spans 12 amino acids. CDR3 loop: CAALGAYNEQFF. The DNA for the CDR3 is TGTGCCGCTTTGGGCGCCTACAATGAGCAGTTCTTC.

This sequence joins TRBV29-1 and TRBJ2-1; 8 bases match TRBD2. CDR1 is SQVTM and CDR2 is ANQGSEA in the germline V gene. V lost 6 bases to trimming and J lost 1 base; unmatched junction nucleotides: 8. The CDR3 spans 15 residues. The CDR3 DNA sequence: TGCAGCGTCTTACTCACTAGCGGTTCCTACAATGAGCAGTTCTTC. It encodes CSVLLTSGSYNEQFF.